This is a list of T cell receptor beta chains from one sample in a study of T cells in localized non-small cell lung cancer. The assay was immunoSEQ multiplex PCR, and TCRdb's table has in-frame clones only and misses some. The table shows tens of thousands of clones, with about four fifths occurring only once. Here the sequenced sample was peripheral blood, taken before any cancer treatment. These receptors were taken from a female donor aged 60 or older with stage I lung adenocarcinoma. Each CDR3 is given with its conserved first and last residue. Each record gives: V gene, clone size, D gene, J gene, CDR3 DNA, CDR3 protein. A D gene is named only where the DNA matches it firmly. Clone size is given for some rows only: seen once, a few or many times, or a class if the clone is expanded.

v_call: TRBV4-3
clone_size: .
d_call: .
j_call: TRBJ1-1
cdr3_nt: TGCGCCAGCAGCCAAGAGCCCAGCCACCTCGAAGCTTTCTTT
cdr3_aa: CASSQEPSHLEAFF

v_call: TRBV7-2
clone_size: .
d_call: .
j_call: TRBJ2-7
cdr3_nt: TGTGCCAGCAGTTCGAGCTCCTACGAGCAGTACTTC
cdr3_aa: CASSSSSYEQYF

v_call: TRBV25-1
clone_size: .
d_call: TRBD2
j_call: TRBJ2-3
cdr3_nt: TGTGCCAGCATGACTAGCGGGAGAGGGGCAGATACGCAGTATTTT
cdr3_aa: CASMTSGRGADTQYF

v_call: TRBV7-8
clone_size: .
d_call: .
j_call: TRBJ2-2
cdr3_nt: TGTGCCAGCAGCTTAGTTCCTCTATCCTCCGGGGAGCTGTTTTTT
cdr3_aa: CASSLVPLSSGELFF

v_call: TRBV6-1
clone_size: .
d_call: .
j_call: TRBJ1-6
cdr3_nt: TGTGCCAGCAGTTTTTCACAGCCCAATTCACCCCTCCACTTT
cdr3_aa: CASSFSQPNSPLHF

v_call: TRBV7-2
clone_size: .
d_call: .
j_call: TRBJ2-1
cdr3_nt: TGTGCCAGCAGCCGGGACATTTTTGAGCAGTTCTTC
cdr3_aa: CASSRDIFEQFF

v_call: TRBV9
clone_size: .
d_call: .
j_call: TRBJ2-7
cdr3_nt: TGTGCCAGCAGCGTAGGGCAGGGACGTAACTACGAGCAGTACTTC
cdr3_aa: CASSVGQGRNYEQYF

v_call: TRBV5-1
clone_size: .
d_call: TRBD1
j_call: TRBJ2-1
cdr3_nt: TGCGCCAGCAGCTGGGGGACAGGCGGATTATACAATGAGCAGTTCTTC
cdr3_aa: CASSWGTGGLYNEQFF

v_call: TRBV7-2
clone_size: .
d_call: .
j_call: TRBJ2-2
cdr3_nt: TGTGCCAGCAGCTTACATGTAGACACCGGGGAGCTGTTTTTT
cdr3_aa: CASSLHVDTGELFF

v_call: TRBV2
clone_size: .
d_call: .
j_call: TRBJ1-5
cdr3_nt: TGTGCCAGCAGTCTAGACGTTGGGGGGCTGGGGAATCAGCCCCAGCATTTT
cdr3_aa: CASSLDVGGLGNQPQHF

v_call: TRBV28
clone_size: .
d_call: TRBD1
j_call: TRBJ1-6
cdr3_nt: TGTGCCACCGACCGGGACAGAAATTCACCCCTCCACTTT
cdr3_aa: CATDRDRNSPLHF

v_call: TRBV10-3
clone_size: once
d_call: .
j_call: TRBJ2-3
cdr3_nt: TGTGCCATCAGTGGGACTACGCCTAGCACAGATACGCAGTATTTT
cdr3_aa: CAISGTTPSTDTQYF

v_call: TRBV2
clone_size: .
d_call: TRBD1
j_call: TRBJ2-2
cdr3_nt: TGTGCCAGCAGTAAGACAGGGTTCACCGGGGAGCTGTTTTTT
cdr3_aa: CASSKTGFTGELFF

v_call: TRBV7-9
clone_size: .
d_call: .
j_call: TRBJ2-5
cdr3_nt: TGTGCCAGCAGCTTCGGGAGCGAGACCCAGTACTTC
cdr3_aa: CASSFGSETQYF

v_call: TRBV6-6
clone_size: .
d_call: .
j_call: TRBJ2-1
cdr3_nt: TGTGCCAGCAGTTTGACCCAGGGTGGCCACAATGAGCAGTTCTTC
cdr3_aa: CASSLTQGGHNEQFF

v_call: TRBV15
clone_size: .
d_call: TRBD1
j_call: TRBJ1-4
cdr3_nt: TGTGCCACCAACCCGACAGGGGGCCATGAAAAACTGTTTTTT
cdr3_aa: CATNPTGGHEKLFF

v_call: TRBV9
clone_size: once
d_call: TRBD2
j_call: TRBJ2-3
cdr3_nt: TGTGCCAGCAGCCCCACGGGGGGGGGACTGGGGGGAGATACGCAGTATTTT
cdr3_aa: CASSPTGGGLGGDTQYF

v_call: TRBV5-1
clone_size: once
d_call: .
j_call: TRBJ2-7
cdr3_nt: TGCGCCAGCAGCTCGATCAGACAGGGACTCATGGGCGAGCAGTACTTC
cdr3_aa: CASSSIRQGLMGEQYF

v_call: TRBV5-5
clone_size: few
d_call: TRBD1
j_call: TRBJ1-5
cdr3_nt: TGTGCCAGCAGCCGGACAGGGAATCAGCCCCAGCATTTT
cdr3_aa: CASSRTGNQPQHF

v_call: TRBV5-6
clone_size: once
d_call: TRBD1
j_call: TRBJ1-4
cdr3_nt: TGTGCCAGCAGTCCCAGGGGGAATGAAAAACTGTTTTTT
cdr3_aa: CASSPRGNEKLFF

v_call: TRBV28
clone_size: .
d_call: .
j_call: TRBJ2-7
cdr3_nt: TGTGCCAGCAGTTTAGTCAGCTCGACATCCTACGAGCAGTACTTC
cdr3_aa: CASSLVSSTSYEQYF

v_call: TRBV14
clone_size: .
d_call: TRBD2
j_call: TRBJ2-1
cdr3_nt: TGTGCCAGCAGCCAAGAAAGGGGACTAGCGTGGTTCGATGAGCAGTTCTTC
cdr3_aa: CASSQERGLAWFDEQFF

v_call: TRBV7-2
clone_size: .
d_call: .
j_call: TRBJ1-2
cdr3_nt: TGTGCCAGCAGCTTAGTTAACGGCCAGTACACCTTC
cdr3_aa: CASSLVNGQYTF

v_call: TRBV9
clone_size: .
d_call: .
j_call: TRBJ2-2
cdr3_nt: TGTGCCAGCAGCGACCGGACAGACCCTTTGGGGGGCGGGGAGCTGTTTTTT
cdr3_aa: CASSDRTDPLGGGELFF

v_call: TRBV7-8
clone_size: .
d_call: .
j_call: TRBJ2-7
cdr3_nt: TGTGCCAGCAGCTTAGTGGGTAGGGGTAGGGGCGAGCAGTACTTC
cdr3_aa: CASSLVGRGRGEQYF

v_call: TRBV5-1
clone_size: .
d_call: .
j_call: TRBJ1-1
cdr3_nt: TGCGCCAGCAGCTTGGAGGGGTTTCTTAGGGACACTGAAGCTTTCTTT
cdr3_aa: CASSLEGFLRDTEAFF

v_call: TRBV5-5
clone_size: .
d_call: TRBD2
j_call: TRBJ2-1
cdr3_nt: TGTGCCAGCAGCACCCGGGGAGGGATCAATGAGCAGTTCTTC
cdr3_aa: CASSTRGGINEQFF

v_call: TRBV15
clone_size: .
d_call: .
j_call: TRBJ1-3
cdr3_nt: TGTGCCACCAGCGCGCGGACAGCTTACTCTGGAAACACCATATATTTT
cdr3_aa: CATSARTAYSGNTIYF

v_call: TRBV19
clone_size: many
d_call: .
j_call: TRBJ1-2
cdr3_nt: TGTGCCAGTAGCCCACAGGGCGGAAACTATGGCTACACCTTC
cdr3_aa: CASSPQGGNYGYTF

v_call: TRBV7-2
clone_size: .
d_call: TRBD2
j_call: TRBJ2-7
cdr3_nt: TGTGCCAGCAGCCCAACTAGCGGGAGTAACGAGCAGTACTTC
cdr3_aa: CASSPTSGSNEQYF

v_call: TRBV28
clone_size: .
d_call: TRBD2
j_call: TRBJ2-3
cdr3_nt: TGTGCCAGCAGTTTCCTCCTAGCGGGAGTTTCTAGCACAGATACGCAGTATTTT
cdr3_aa: CASSFLLAGVSSTDTQYF

v_call: TRBV7-7
clone_size: .
d_call: .
j_call: TRBJ2-5
cdr3_nt: TGTGCCAGCAGCCAAACAGTGCCGGGGACCCAGTACTTC
cdr3_aa: CASSQTVPGTQYF

v_call: TRBV5-1
clone_size: .
d_call: .
j_call: TRBJ1-6
cdr3_nt: TGCGCCAGCAGCTTGGACCCGGGTTTGAGTAATTCACCCCTCCACTTT
cdr3_aa: CASSLDPGLSNSPLHF

v_call: TRBV5-5
clone_size: .
d_call: .
j_call: TRBJ1-5
cdr3_nt: TGTGCCAGCAGCTTGGTCGCGACAGCTCATCAGCCCCAGCATTTT
cdr3_aa: CASSLVATAHQPQHF

v_call: TRBV19
clone_size: .
d_call: .
j_call: TRBJ1-2
cdr3_nt: TGTGCCAGTAGTTCGGGACTGTATGGCTACACCTTC
cdr3_aa: CASSSGLYGYTF

v_call: TRBV5-1
clone_size: .
d_call: .
j_call: TRBJ2-5
cdr3_nt: TGCGCCAGCAGCTACGCGGGGTCGGGAGAGACCCAGTACTTC
cdr3_aa: CASSYAGSGETQYF

v_call: TRBV6-6
clone_size: .
d_call: TRBD2
j_call: TRBJ2-7
cdr3_nt: TGTGCCAGCAGGAACCGGGGGGCGGGAGGGCCATACGAGCAGTACTTC
cdr3_aa: CASRNRGAGGPYEQYF

v_call: TRBV2
clone_size: .
d_call: .
j_call: TRBJ2-7
cdr3_nt: TGTGCCAGCAGTGATCCGGGTAAGGCTCTCGAGCAGTACTTC
cdr3_aa: CASSDPGKALEQYF

v_call: TRBV11-3
clone_size: .
d_call: TRBD2
j_call: TRBJ2-1
cdr3_nt: TGTGCCAGCAGCGCCCCGGGACTAGGCTCCTACAATGAGCAGTTCTTC
cdr3_aa: CASSAPGLGSYNEQFF

v_call: TRBV5-6
clone_size: .
d_call: .
j_call: TRBJ1-1
cdr3_nt: TGTGCCAGCAGCTTGAGGCAGAAGGCTTTGGGGGACACTGAAGCTTTCTTT
cdr3_aa: CASSLRQKALGDTEAFF

v_call: TRBV27
clone_size: .
d_call: .
j_call: TRBJ2-2
cdr3_nt: TGTGCCAGCAGGGACTACAAGAACACCGGGGAGCTGTTTTTT
cdr3_aa: CASRDYKNTGELFF

v_call: TRBV7-9
clone_size: .
d_call: .
j_call: TRBJ2-3
cdr3_nt: TGTGCCAGCAGCTATGGGGGGGCCCGGGGAACGCAGTATTTT
cdr3_aa: CASSYGGARGTQYF

v_call: TRBV29-1
clone_size: .
d_call: .
j_call: TRBJ1-2
cdr3_nt: TGCAGCGTTGAGGACCTCGCGGGTCGTGGTGGCTACACCTTC
cdr3_aa: CSVEDLAGRGGYTF

v_call: TRBV5-1
clone_size: .
d_call: TRBD1
j_call: TRBJ1-1
cdr3_nt: TGCGCCAGCAGCCTAACCGGGACAGGGGGCGACGGTGACACTGAAGCTTTCTTT
cdr3_aa: CASSLTGTGGDGDTEAFF

v_call: TRBV7-8
clone_size: .
d_call: .
j_call: TRBJ2-7
cdr3_nt: TGTGCCAGCAGCCCGGGTTGGGGCTACGAGCAGTACTTC
cdr3_aa: CASSPGWGYEQYF

v_call: TRBV5-1
clone_size: .
d_call: .
j_call: TRBJ2-3
cdr3_nt: TGCGCCAGCAGCTTGGATAGCACAGATACGCAGTATTTT
cdr3_aa: CASSLDSTDTQYF

v_call: TRBV19
clone_size: once
d_call: TRBD2
j_call: TRBJ2-1
cdr3_nt: TGTGCCACCCAACTAGCGGGGTCCTACAATGAGCAGTTCTTC
cdr3_aa: CATQLAGSYNEQFF

v_call: TRBV5-4
clone_size: .
d_call: .
j_call: TRBJ2-5
cdr3_nt: TGTGCCAGCAGCTTAGGAGTGGGGGCGGGGGAGACCCAGTACTTC
cdr3_aa: CASSLGVGAGETQYF

v_call: TRBV4-3
clone_size: .
d_call: .
j_call: TRBJ2-4
cdr3_nt: TGCGCCAGCAGCCAACCCTCTAGGTGGAGCCTAGCCAAAAACATTCAGTACTTC
cdr3_aa: CASSQPSRWSLAKNIQYF